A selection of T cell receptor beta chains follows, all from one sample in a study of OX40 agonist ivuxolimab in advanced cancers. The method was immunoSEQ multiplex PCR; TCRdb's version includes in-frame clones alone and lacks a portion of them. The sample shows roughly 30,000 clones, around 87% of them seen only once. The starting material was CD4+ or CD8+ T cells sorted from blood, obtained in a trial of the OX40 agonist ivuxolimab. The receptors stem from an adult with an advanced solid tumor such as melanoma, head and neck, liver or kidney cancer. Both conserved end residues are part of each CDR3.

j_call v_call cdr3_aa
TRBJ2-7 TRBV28 CASSLDRGEQYF
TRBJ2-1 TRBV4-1 CASSFRLTGTQDYNEQFF
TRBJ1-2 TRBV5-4 CASSLTGGYTF
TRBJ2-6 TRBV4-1 CASSQLTGANVLTF
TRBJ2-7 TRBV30 CAWSGQLSSYEQYF
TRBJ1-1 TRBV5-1 CASSLRFRTDEAFF
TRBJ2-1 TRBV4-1 CASSQGPDGGSYNEQFF
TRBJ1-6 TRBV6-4 CASSDSKAGDDSYNSPLHF
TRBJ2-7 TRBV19 CASSTTDGTSTYEQYF
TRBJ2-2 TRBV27 CASSVLGTGELFF
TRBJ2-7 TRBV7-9 CASSLEAGGQGSHEQYF
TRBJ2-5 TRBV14 CASTPGDQETQYF
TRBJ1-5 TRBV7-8 CASSSLTRQGSNQPQHF
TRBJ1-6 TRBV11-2 CASSLDIGATYNSPLHF
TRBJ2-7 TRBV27 CASSLENRDSSYEQYF
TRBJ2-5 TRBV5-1 CASSGSGGWETQYF
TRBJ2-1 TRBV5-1 CASSLFVWTSLNEQFF
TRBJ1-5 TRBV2 CASSYDSNQPQHF
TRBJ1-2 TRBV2 CASLVGLSGYTF
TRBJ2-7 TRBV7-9 CASSSTGEAYEQYF
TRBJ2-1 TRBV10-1 CASSEELAGSYNEQFF
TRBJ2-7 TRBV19 CASRSSYEQYF
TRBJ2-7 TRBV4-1 CASSQGTQVIYEQYF
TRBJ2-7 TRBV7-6 CASRKDRGEQYF
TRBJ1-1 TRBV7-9 CASSLNTEAFF
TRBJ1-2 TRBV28 CASSLGFSINYGYTF
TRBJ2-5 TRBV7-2 CASSLRPGLLRETQYF
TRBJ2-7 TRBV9 CASSIRSGLYEQYF
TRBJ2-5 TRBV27 CASSSTTGETQYF
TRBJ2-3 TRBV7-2 CASSPAVRESSDTQYF
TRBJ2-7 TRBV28 CASSVDRGAVSEQYF
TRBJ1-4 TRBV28 CASSLYEGASNEKLFF
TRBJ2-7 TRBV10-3 CAGSWTGDEQYF
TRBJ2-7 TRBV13 CASSFDRASYEQYF
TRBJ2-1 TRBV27 CASSFLSEPYNEQFF
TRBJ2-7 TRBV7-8 CASKGRFYEQYF
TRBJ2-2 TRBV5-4 CASTDITGPNTGELFF
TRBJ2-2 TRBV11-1 CASSSSGGTTGELFF
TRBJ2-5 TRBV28 CASSLAGPREQYF
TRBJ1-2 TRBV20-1 CSASAGYTF
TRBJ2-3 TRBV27 CASSWSSTDTQYF
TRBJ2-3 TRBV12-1 CASSFSRAGTQYF
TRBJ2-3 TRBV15 CATSRVPSSGEYTQYF
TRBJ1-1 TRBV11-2 CASSLDFGTGTEAFF
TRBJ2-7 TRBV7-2 CASSNHSRSAVYEQYF
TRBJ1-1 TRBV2 CATRDRGGTEAFF
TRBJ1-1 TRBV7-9 CASSLLEGATEAFF
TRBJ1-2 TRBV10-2 CASSESLAAYYGYTF
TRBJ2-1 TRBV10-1 CASSEGWGVHNEQFF
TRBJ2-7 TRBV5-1 CASRGDSGHEQYF
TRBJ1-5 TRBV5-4 CASSLGGSANQPQHF
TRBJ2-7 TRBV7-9 CASSPGQTDPYEQYF
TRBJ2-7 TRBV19 CASSIFGDREQYF
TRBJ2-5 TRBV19 CASSIPPGLAETQYF
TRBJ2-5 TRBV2 CASSSSQGSETQYF
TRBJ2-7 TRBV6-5 CASRTGTGGYEQYF
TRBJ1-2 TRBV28 CASRWTGSGYGYTF
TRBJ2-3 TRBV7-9 CASSLGSGGATDTQYF
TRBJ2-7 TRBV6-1 CASSESGVAGSLYEQYF